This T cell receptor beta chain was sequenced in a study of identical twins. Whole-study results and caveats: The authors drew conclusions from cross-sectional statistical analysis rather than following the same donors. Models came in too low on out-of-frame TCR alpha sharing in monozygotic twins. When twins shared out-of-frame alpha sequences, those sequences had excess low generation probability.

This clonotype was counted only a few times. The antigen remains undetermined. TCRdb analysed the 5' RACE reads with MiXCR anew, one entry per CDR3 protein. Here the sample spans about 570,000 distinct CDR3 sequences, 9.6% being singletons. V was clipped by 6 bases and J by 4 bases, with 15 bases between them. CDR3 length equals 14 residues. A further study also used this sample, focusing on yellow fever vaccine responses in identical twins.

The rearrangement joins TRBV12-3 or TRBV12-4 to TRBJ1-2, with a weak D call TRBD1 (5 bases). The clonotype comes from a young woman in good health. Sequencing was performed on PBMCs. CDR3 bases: TGTGCCAGCAGCCGCCTCGCGCAGGGCTATGGCTACACCTTC. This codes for CASSRLAQGYGYTF.